Each of the 22 T cell receptor beta chains below was sequenced from the same sample in a study of radiation and T cells in renal cell carcinoma (dated by TCRdb to 2020 to 2022). The time point label on this specimen signifies: baseline pretreatment blood. The label giving this sample's treatment or condition can be read as: 15 Gy SBRT to primary tumor, nephrectomy 4 weeks later. The library was made by the immunoSEQ multiplex PCR assay. This is the immuneACCESS table as TCRdb keeps it, with only in-frame sequences that have V and J called. A part of the clones is gone; compared with another copy, unresolved V genes explain less than half, and the rest is unexplained. The sample records approximately 90,000 clones, around 88% of which are singletons. In total, the top ten clones hold under 9.5% of the sample. The source material was blood, sampled from a patient whose treatment included radiotherapy and nephrectomy. The receptors come from a man aged 50 or older with renal cell carcinoma.

This chain links TRBV21-1 with TRBJ2-1; TRBD1 reflects the table's D call only, with no check against the DNA. TRBV21-1 is recorded as a pseudogene. This CDR3 has 15 residues. The CDR3 loop is CASNIAPSSYNEQFF. Written as DNA, the CDR3 is TGTGCCAGCAACATCGCACCGTCGTCCTACAATGAGCAGTTCTTC.

The chain recombines TRBV28 with TRBJ2-7, with D perhaps assigned TRBD1 or TRBD2 (5 bases each). CDR1 and CDR2 (germline): MDHEN, SYDVKM. V lost 3 bases to trimming and J lost 5 bases, with 11 bases between them. This CDR3 region has 13 residues. CDR3 sequence reads: CASSFRDRDEQYF. The CDR3 bases are TGTGCCAGCAGTTTTCGGGACCGGGACGAGCAGTACTTC.

Only one count was recorded for this clone. The chain joins TRBV5-8 to TRBJ1-2; D not certain. Germline lookup yields CDR1 SGHTS and CDR2 YDEGEE. Trimming pared 4 bases from V and 1 base from J, leaving 5 bases between. The CDR3 totals 12 residues. The CDR3 DNA sequence: TGTGCCAGCAGCGCGGGTAACTATGGCTACACCTTC. Encoded protein: CASSAGNYGYTF.

This clone has just a few counts. The CDR3, as DNA: TGTGCCACCCGGGACAGACTATCCTACGAGCAGTACTTC. Translated, it gives CATRDRLSYEQYF. This sequence joins TRBV10-3 and TRBJ2-7, with 7 bases fitting TRBD1. V lost 10 bases and J lost 1; bases outside the gene matches: 7. CDR3 size: 13 residues. CDR1 is ENHRY, CDR2 SYGVKD, per germline.

A note on this clone: This sample includes further DNA sequences coding for the same CDR3. The rearrangement joins TRBV28 to TRBJ1-5, with unresolved D. The CDR3 has 11 amino acids. V was trimmed by 5 bases and J by 3 bases, leaving 2 bases between them. CDR1 is MDHEN and CDR2 is SYDVKM in the germline V gene. In DNA, the CDR3 is TGTGCCAGCAGTCTCAATCAGCCCCAGCATTTT. Translated, it gives CASSLNQPQHF.

The chain carries TRBV2 and TRBJ2-5; 7 bases fit TRBD2. Trimming cost V 6 bases and J 7 bases; bases outside gene matches: 8. The CDR3 contains 13 residues. CDR1 is SNHLY and CDR2 is FYNNEI in the germline V gene. As DNA, the CDR3 is TGTGCCAGCAGAGGGACTATTGGAGGGACCCAGTACTTC. This sequence encodes CASRGTIGGTQYF.

This chain joins TRBV5-1 and TRBJ2-5; D gene uncertain. Germline CDR1 reads SGHRS; CDR2 reads YFSETQ. Trimming removed 1 base at V and 4 bases at J, with 23 bases between. The CDR3 extends over 18 amino acids. The CDR3 reads CASSLNSGGSRIRETQYF. CDR3 coding DNA: TGCGCCAGCAGCTTGAATTCAGGCGGAAGCCGTATTCGAGAGACCCAGTACTTC.

This clone appeared once. The chain joins TRBV6-5 to TRBJ2-7; D might be TRBD1 (6 bases). The V and J ends lost 6 bases and 4 bases respectively, with 10 bases between them. The CDR3 has 12 amino acids. Germline loops: CDR1 MNHEY, CDR2 SVGAGI. Here the CDR3 reads CASRTGPYEQYF. The CDR3 region has the DNA TGTGCCAGCAGGACAGGACCTTACGAGCAGTACTTC.

V is TRBV7-9 and J is TRBJ1-2; 7 bases match TRBD1. Germline CDR1 SEHNR, CDR2 FQNEAQ (reference sequence). This CDR3 region has 13 residues. Germline trimming cut 7 bases from V and 4 bases from J; bases unmatched to any gene: 6. CDR3 DNA: TGTGCCAGCACCCTGAACAGGGGCTATGGCTACACCTTC. Protein product: CASTLNRGYGYTF.

The chain uses TRBV28 and TRBJ1-1; 9 positions match TRBD1. The germline V gene has CDR1 MDHEN and CDR2 SYDVKM. The CDR3 is 15 residues long. V shed 6 bases and J 5 bases; nucleotides not matched to a gene: 10. In nucleotides, the CDR3 is TGTGCCAGCAGCCTTGAACAGGGGGCTCTTACTGAAGCTTTCTTT. The encoded protein is CASSLEQGALTEAFF.

Only a few counts were recorded for this clone. CDR3 DNA: TGTGCCAGCAGCCAAGATGCCCGGGGAGGGGTGAGCAATCAGCCCCAGCATTTT. This encodes CASSQDARGGVSNQPQHF. The chain recombines TRBV14 with TRBJ1-5, with D possibly matching TRBD1 (5 bases). The germline V gene encodes CDR1 SGHDN and CDR2 FVKESK. The CDR3 loop spans 18 amino acids. The V end lost 0 bases, the J end lost 1 base, and 16 bases lay between the germline ends. The full variable domain, with the rest looked up from reference TRBV14 and TRBJ1-5, is EAGVTQFPSHSVIEKGQTVTLRCDPISGHDNLYWYRRVMGKEIKFLLHFVKESKQDESGMPNNRFLAERTGGTYSTLKVQPAELEDSGVYFCASSQDARGGVSNQPQHFGDGTRLSIL.

This rearrangement joins TRBV7-8 to TRBJ1-2; D is unresolved. This CDR3 contains 13 residues. The V end lost 3 bases, the J end lost 3 bases, and 8 bases lay between the germline ends. CDR1 SGHVS and CDR2 FQNEAQ come from the germline V gene. The CDR3 sequence: CASSFFRDYGYTF. The CDR3 bases are TGTGCCAGCAGCTTCTTTCGGGACTATGGCTACACCTTC.

V usage is TRBV30 and J usage is TRBJ1-4, with no clear D. V was pared by 4 bases and J by 8 bases, with 14 bases between. Germline V CDR1 and CDR2: GTSNPN, SVGIG (reference sequence). The length of the CDR3 is 13 residues. The CDR3 coding sequence is TGTGCCTGGACAGAGAAAGCGGGGGAAAAACTGTTTTTT. Translation gives CAWTEKAGEKLFF.

The chain recombines TRBV5-1 with TRBJ2-5; 12 nucleotides agree with TRBD2. This CDR3 has 16 residues. Germline CDR1 is SGHRS and CDR2 is YFSETQ. Trimming removed 4 bases from V and 5 bases from J; junction bases left unmatched: 9. The CDR3: CASSPSATSGGETQYF. CDR3 in DNA: TGCGCCAGCAGCCCCTCGGCAACTAGCGGGGGGGAGACCCAGTACTTC.

The gene calls are TRBV5-8 and TRBJ2-3; tentatively, D is TRBD2 (5 bases). The CDR3 length is 13 residues. Between the trimmed V and J ends, which lost 4 bases and 6 bases, there was a span of 12 bases. The germline V gene has CDR1 SGHTS and CDR2 YDEGEE. This CDR3 is CASSGVREDTQYF. CDR3 in DNA: TGTGCCAGCAGCGGGGTTAGGGAGGATACGCAGTATTTT.

With respect to this clone: The junction differs from germline at one of its ends, possibly a read error. This chain joins TRBV6-5 and TRBJ1-2; D possibly corresponds to TRBD1 (5 bases). Looked up from germline, CDR1 is MNHEY and CDR2 is SVGAGI. The CDR3 spans 14 residues. The CDR3 DNA is TGTGCCAGCCAACCTGGGGGAATCATCTATGGCCACACCTTC. This codes for CASQPGGIIYGHTF.

The rearrangement uses TRBV29-1 and TRBJ2-5; D is ambiguous. The J call may be faulty, since TRBJ2-7 better matches the DNA end. CDR3 size: 12 residues. Germline values: CDR1 SQVTM, CDR2 ANQGSEA. CDR3: CSVVRSSYEQYF. CDR3 sequence (DNA): TGCAGCGTTGTGAGGAGCTCCTACGAGCAGTACTTC.

J is TRBJ2-2 and V is TRBV5-1, with 10 bases aligning to TRBD2. This CDR3 has 15 residues. With V trimmed by 1 base and J by 7 bases, 4 bases remained unmatched. CDR1 and CDR2 from the germline V gene are SGHRS and YFSETQ. CDR3 residues: CASSLTSGTDGELFF. CDR3 coding DNA: TGCGCCAGCAGCTTGACTAGCGGGACGGACGGGGAGCTGTTTTTT.

The chain has TRBV7-3 and TRBJ2-2; 10 nucleotides line up with TRBD1. The V gene end was trimmed by 0 bases and the J gene end by 3 bases; junction bases not matched to a gene: 4. In germline, CDR1 is SGHTA, CDR2 FQGTGA. The CDR3 totals 17 residues. Written as DNA, the CDR3 is TGTGCCAGCAGCTTAACAGGACAGGGGGTATACACCGGGGAGCTGTTTTTT. Translating gives CASSLTGQGVYTGELFF.

The chain joins TRBV19 to TRBJ1-2, with D possibly being TRBD1 (5 bases). This CDR3 has 14 amino acids. V was cut by 1 base and J by 3 bases, with 9 bases left in between. Germline V gene lookup returns CDR1 LNHDA and CDR2 SQIVND (reference sequence). The CDR3, as DNA: TGTGCCAGTAGTATAGGCAGGGTTTACTATGGCTACACCTTC. It translates to CASSIGRVYYGYTF.

This clone was seen a handful of times. The chain links TRBV9 to TRBJ1-1; D not resolved. Germline CDR1 is SGDLS and CDR2 is YYNGEE. This CDR3 comprises 12 residues. V lost 0 bases to trimming and J lost 7 bases, with 7 bases between them. The CDR3 loop is CASSVAAGEAFF. The DNA for the CDR3 is TGTGCCAGCAGCGTAGCGGCCGGTGAAGCTTTCTTT.

This clone was observed once. CDR3 nucleotides: TGTGCCAGCAGCTTGACAGCCTATGGCTACACCTTC. Amino acids: CASSLTAYGYTF. This chain uses TRBV2 with TRBJ1-2, with TRBD1 as a possible D gene (5 bases). Trimming stripped 6 bases from V and 4 bases from J, with 9 bases between. The germline CDR1 and CDR2 sequences are SNHLY and FYNNEI. This CDR3 is built from 12 residues.